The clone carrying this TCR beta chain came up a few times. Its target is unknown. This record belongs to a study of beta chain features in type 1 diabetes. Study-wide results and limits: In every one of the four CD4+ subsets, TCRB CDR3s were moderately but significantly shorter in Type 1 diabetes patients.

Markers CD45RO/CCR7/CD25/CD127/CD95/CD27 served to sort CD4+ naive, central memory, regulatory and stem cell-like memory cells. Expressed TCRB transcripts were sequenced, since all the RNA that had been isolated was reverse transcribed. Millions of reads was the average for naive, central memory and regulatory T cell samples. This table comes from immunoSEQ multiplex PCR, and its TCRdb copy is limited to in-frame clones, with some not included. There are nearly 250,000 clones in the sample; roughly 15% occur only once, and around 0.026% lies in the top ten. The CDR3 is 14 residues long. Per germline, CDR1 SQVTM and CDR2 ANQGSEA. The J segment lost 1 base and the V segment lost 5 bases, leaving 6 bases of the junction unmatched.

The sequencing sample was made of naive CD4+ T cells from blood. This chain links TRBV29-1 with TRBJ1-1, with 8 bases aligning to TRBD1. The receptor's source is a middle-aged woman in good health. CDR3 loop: CSVWDRPGNTEAFF. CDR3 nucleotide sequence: TGCAGCGTTTGGGACAGGCCAGGGAACACTGAAGCTTTCTTT.